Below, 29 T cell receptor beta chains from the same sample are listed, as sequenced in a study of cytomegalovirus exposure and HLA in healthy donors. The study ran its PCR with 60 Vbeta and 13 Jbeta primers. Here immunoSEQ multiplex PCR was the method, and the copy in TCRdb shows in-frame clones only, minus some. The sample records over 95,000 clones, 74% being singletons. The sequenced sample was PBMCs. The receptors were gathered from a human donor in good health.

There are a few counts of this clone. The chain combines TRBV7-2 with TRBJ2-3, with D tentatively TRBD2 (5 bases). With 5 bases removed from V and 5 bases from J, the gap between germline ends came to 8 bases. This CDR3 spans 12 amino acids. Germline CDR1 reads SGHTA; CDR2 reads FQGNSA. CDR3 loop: CASSPEGDTQYF. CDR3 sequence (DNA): TGTGCCAGCAGCCCCGAGGGAGATACGCAGTATTTT.

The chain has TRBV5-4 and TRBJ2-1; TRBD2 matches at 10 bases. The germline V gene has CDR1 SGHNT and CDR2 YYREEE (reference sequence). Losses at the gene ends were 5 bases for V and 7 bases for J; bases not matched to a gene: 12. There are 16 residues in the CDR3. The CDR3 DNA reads TGTGCCAGCAGATTGAGCTCTAGCGGGAGAACGAATGAGCAGTTCTTC. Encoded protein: CASRLSSSGRTNEQFF. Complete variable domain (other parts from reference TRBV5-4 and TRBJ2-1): ETGVTQSPTHLIKTRGQQVTLRCSSQSGHNTVSWYQQALGQGPQFIFQYYREEENGRGNFPPRFSGLQFPNYSSELNVNALELDDSALYLCASRLSSSGRTNEQFFGPGTRLTVL.

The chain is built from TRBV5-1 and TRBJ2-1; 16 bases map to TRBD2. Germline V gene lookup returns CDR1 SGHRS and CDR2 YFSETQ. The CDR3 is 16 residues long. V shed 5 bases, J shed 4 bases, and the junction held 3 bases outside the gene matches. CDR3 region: CASRGLAGGKYNEQFF. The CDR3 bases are TGCGCCAGCAGGGGACTAGCGGGGGGGAAGTACAATGAGCAGTTCTTC.

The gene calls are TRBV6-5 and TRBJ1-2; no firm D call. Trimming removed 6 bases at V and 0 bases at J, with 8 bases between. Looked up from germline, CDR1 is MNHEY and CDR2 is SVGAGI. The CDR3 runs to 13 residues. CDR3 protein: CASSPESNYGYTF. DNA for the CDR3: TGTGCCAGCAGCCCGGAGTCTAACTATGGCTACACCTTC.

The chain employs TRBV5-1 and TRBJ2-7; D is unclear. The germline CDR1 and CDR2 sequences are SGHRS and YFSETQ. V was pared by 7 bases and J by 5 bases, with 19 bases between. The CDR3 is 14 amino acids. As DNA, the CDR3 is TGCGCCAGCGGGCCGGCTACCCAATCTAACGAGCAGTACTTC. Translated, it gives CASGPATQSNEQYF. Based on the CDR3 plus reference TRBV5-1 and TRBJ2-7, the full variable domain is KAGVTQTPRYLIKTRGQQVTLSCSPISGHRSVSWYQQTPGQGLQFLFEYFSETQRNKGNFPGRFSGRQFSNSRSEMNVSTLELGDSALYLCASGPATQSNEQYFGPGTRLTVT.

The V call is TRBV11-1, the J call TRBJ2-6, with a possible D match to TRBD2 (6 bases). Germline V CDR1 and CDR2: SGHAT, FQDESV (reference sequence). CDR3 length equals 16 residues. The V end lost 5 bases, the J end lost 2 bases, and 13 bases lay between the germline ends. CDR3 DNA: TGTGCCAGCAGCCCCCAGGAGGGCACTGGGGCCAACGTCCTGACTTTC. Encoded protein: CASSPQEGTGANVLTF.

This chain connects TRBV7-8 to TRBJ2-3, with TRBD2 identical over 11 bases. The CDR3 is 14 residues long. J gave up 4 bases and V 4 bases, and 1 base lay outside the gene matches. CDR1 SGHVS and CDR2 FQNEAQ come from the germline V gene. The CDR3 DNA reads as TGTGCCAGCAGCTATAGCGGGAGGGCAGATACGCAGTATTTT. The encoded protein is CASSYSGRADTQYF.

The CDR3 nucleotides read TGTGCCAGCAGTGACCAGGGGGACCTCTCTGGAAACACCATATATTTT. Its protein is CASSDQGDLSGNTIYF. The chain joins TRBV2 to TRBJ1-3; 7 bases agree with TRBD1. V gave up 3 bases and J gave up 0 bases; unmatched junction bases: 5. CDR1 SNHLY and CDR2 FYNNEI come from the germline V gene. The CDR3 covers 16 residues. The variable domain in full, with the rest retrieved from reference TRBV2 and TRBJ1-3, is EPEVTQTPSHQVTQMGQEVILRCVPISNHLYFYWYRQILGQKVEFLVSFYNNEISEKSEIFDDQFSVERPDGSNFTLKIRSTKLEDSAMYFCASSDQGDLSGNTIYFGEGSWLTVV.

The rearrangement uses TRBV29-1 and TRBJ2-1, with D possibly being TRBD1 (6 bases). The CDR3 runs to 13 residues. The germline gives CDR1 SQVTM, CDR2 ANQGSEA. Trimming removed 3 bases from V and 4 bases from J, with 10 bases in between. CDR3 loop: CSVDRGTYNEQFF. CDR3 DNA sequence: TGCAGCGTTGACAGGGGTACTTACAATGAGCAGTTCTTC.

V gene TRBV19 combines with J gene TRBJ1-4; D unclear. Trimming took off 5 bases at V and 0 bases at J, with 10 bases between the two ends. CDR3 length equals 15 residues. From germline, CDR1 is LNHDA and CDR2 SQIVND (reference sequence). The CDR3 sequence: CASSRSGTTNEKLFF. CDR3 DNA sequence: TGTGCCAGTAGTCGCTCCGGGACAACTAATGAAAAACTGTTTTTT. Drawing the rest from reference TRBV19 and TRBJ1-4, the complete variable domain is DGGITQSPKYLFRKEGQNVTLSCEQNLNHDAMYWYRQDPGQGLRLIYYSQIVNDFQKGDIAEGYSVSREKKESFPLTVTSAQKNPTAFYLCASSRSGTTNEKLFFGSGTQLSVL.

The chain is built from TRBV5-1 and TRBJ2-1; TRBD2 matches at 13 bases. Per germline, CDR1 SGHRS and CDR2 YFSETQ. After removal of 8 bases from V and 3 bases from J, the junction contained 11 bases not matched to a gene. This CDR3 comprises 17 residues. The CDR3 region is CASRPGLAGSIYNEQFF. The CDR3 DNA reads TGCGCCAGTCGGCCGGGACTAGCGGGAAGCATCTACAATGAGCAGTTCTTC.

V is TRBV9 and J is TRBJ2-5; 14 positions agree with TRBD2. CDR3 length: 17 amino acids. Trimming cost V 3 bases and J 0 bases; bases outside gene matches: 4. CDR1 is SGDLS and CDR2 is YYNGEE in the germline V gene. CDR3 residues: CASSEGGLAGDQETQYF. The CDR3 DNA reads TGTGCCAGCAGCGAGGGGGGACTAGCGGGAGACCAAGAGACCCAGTACTTC.

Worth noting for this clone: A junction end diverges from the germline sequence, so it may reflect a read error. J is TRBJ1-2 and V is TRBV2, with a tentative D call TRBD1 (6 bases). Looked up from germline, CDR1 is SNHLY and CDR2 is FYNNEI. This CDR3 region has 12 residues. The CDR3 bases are TGTGCCAGCAGTGAATCGGCCTGGGGGCCATTTTTC. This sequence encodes CASSESAWGPFF. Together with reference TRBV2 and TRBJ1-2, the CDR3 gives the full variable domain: EPEVTQTPSHQVTQMGQEVILRCVPISNHLYFYWYRQILGQKVEFLVSFYNNEISEKSEIFDDQFSVERPDGSNFTLKIRSTKLEDSAMYFCASSESAWGPFFGSGTRLTVV.

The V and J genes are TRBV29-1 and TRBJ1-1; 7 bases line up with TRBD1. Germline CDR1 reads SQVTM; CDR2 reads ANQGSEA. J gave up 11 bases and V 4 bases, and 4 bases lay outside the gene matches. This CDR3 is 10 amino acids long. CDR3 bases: TGCAGCGTTGGAGACAGGGCGGCTTTCTTT. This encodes CSVGDRAAFF. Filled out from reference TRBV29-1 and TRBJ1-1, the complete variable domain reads SAVISQKPSRDICQRGTSLTIQCQVDSQVTMMFWYRQQPGQSLTLIATANQGSEATYESGFVIDKFPISRPNLTFSTLTVSNMSPEDSSIYLCSVGDRAAFFGQGTRLTVV.

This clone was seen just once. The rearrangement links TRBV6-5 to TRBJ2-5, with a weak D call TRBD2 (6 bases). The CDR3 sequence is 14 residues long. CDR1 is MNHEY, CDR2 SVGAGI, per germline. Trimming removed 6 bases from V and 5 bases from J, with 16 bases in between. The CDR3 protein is CASRSVGTAETQYF. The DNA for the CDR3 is TGTGCCAGCAGGTCTGTGGGGACTGCCGAGACCCAGTACTTC.

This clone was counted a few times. CDR3 protein: CASSGVEGRQETQYF. For the CDR3, the DNA is TGTGCCAGCAGCGGGGTGGAGGGCCGACAAGAGACCCAGTACTTC. The chain couples TRBV9 to TRBJ2-5, with D tentatively TRBD2 (6 bases). V dropped 3 bases and J dropped 2 bases, with 14 bases sitting between them. The CDR3 spans 15 residues. The germline V gene encodes CDR1 SGDLS and CDR2 YYNGEE.

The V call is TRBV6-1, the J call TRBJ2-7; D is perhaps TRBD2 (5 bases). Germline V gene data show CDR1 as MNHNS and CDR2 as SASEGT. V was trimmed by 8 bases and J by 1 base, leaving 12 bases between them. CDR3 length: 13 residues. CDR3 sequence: CASRGGLSYEQYF. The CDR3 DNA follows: TGTGCCAGCCGAGGCGGGTTATCCTACGAGCAGTACTTC.

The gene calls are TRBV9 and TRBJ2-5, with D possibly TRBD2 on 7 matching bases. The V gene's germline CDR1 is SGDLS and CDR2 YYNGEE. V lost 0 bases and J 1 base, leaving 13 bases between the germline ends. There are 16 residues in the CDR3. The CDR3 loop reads CASSVVGGTTQETQYF. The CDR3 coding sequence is TGTGCCAGCAGCGTAGTGGGAGGGACAACCCAAGAGACCCAGTACTTC.

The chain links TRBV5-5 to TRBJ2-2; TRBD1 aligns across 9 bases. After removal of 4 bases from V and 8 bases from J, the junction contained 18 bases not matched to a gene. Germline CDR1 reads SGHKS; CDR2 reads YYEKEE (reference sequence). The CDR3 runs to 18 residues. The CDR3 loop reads CASSATFRDRVLPGELFF. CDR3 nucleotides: TGTGCCAGCAGCGCAACCTTCCGGGACAGGGTATTACCTGGGGAGCTGTTTTTT.

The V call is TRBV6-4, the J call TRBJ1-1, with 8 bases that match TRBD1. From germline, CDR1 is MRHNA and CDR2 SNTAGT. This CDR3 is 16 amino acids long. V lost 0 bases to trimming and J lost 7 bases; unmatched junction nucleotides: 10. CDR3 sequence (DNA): TGTGCCAGCAGTGACTCGTTCTCCAGAGGGACAGGTGAAGCTTTCTTT. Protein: CASSDSFSRGTGEAFF.

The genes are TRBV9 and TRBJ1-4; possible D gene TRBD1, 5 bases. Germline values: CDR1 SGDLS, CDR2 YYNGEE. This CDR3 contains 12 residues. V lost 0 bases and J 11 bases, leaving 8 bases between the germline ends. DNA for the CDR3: TGTGCCAGCAGCGTAGGTGGGGGGAAACTGTTTTTT. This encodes CASSVGGGKLFF.

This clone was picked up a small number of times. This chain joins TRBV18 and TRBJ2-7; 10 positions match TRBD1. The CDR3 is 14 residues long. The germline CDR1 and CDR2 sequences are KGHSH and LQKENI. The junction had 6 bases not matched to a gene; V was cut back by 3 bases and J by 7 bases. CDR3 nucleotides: TGTGCCAGCTCACCCGACAGGGGGCGGTGGGAGCAGTACTTC. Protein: CASSPDRGRWEQYF. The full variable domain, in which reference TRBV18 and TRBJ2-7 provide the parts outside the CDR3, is NAGVMQNPRHLVRRRGQEARLRCSPMKGHSHVYWYRQLPEEGLKFMVYLQKENIIDESGMPKERFSAEFPKEGPSILRIQQVVRGDSAAYFCASSPDRGRWEQYFGPGTRLTVT.

Here the CDR3 reads CSVQQGMGTEAFF. Written as DNA, the CDR3 is TGCAGCGTTCAACAGGGAATGGGCACTGAAGCTTTCTTT. V gene TRBV29-1 combines with J gene TRBJ1-1; the D gene is possibly TRBD1 (6 bases). The CDR3 spans 13 residues. CDR1 and CDR2 from the germline V gene are SQVTM and ANQGSEA. Deletions cut 5 bases from V and 4 bases from J, with 14 bases between.

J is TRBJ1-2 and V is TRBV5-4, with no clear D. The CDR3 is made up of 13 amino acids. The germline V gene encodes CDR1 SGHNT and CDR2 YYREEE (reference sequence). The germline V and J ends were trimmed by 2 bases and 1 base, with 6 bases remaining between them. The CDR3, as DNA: TGTGCCAGCAGCTTCTATGGTAACTATGGCTACACCTTC. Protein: CASSFYGNYGYTF.

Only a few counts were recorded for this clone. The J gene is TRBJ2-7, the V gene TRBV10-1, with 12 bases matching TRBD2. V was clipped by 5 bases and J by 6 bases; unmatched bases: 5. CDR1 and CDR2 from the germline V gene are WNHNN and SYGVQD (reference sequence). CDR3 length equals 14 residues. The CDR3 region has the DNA TGCGCCAGCAGTCCTAGCGGGAGGGCTAGCGAGCAGTACTTC. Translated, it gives CASSPSGRASEQYF.

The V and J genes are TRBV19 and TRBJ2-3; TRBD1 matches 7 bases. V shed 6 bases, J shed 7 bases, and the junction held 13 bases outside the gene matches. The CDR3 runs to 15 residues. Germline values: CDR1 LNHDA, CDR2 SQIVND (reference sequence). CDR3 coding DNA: TGTGCCAGTAGCCCTAATCATTCAGGGGGAAATACGCAGTATTTT. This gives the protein CASSPNHSGGNTQYF.

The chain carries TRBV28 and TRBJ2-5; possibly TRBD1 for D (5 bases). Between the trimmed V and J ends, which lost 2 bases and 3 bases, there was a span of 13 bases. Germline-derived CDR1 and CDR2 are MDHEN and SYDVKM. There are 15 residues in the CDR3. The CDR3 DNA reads TGTGCCAGCAGTTTAGGGCGGTCCAGGGAAGAGACCCAGTACTTC. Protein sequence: CASSLGRSREETQYF.

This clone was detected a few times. Written as DNA, the CDR3 is TGTGCCAGCAGCCGTGGACAGCCTTATAGCAATCAGCCCCAGCATTTT. As protein: CASSRGQPYSNQPQHF. This chain links TRBV11-2 with TRBJ1-5; maybe TRBD1 (6 bases). CDR3 length: 16 residues. Germline assignment: CDR1 SGHAT and CDR2 FQNNGV. Deletions cut 5 bases from V and 0 bases from J, with 14 bases between.

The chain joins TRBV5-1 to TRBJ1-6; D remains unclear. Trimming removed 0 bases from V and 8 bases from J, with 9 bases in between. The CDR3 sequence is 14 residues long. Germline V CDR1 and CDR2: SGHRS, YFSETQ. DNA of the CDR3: TGCGCCAGCAGCTTGGACTTGGTAGATTCACCCCTCCACTTT. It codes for CASSLDLVDSPLHF.